A selection of T cell receptor beta chains follows, all from one sample in a study of cytomegalovirus exposure and HLA in healthy donors. Sequencing used immunoSEQ multiplex PCR; TCRdb keeps in-frame clones, though not all of them. The sample contains some 160,000 clones, nearly 80% of which appear only once. The sequencing input was PBMCs. Source of these receptors: a woman aged 40-49 years in good health and CMV-seronegative. The CDR3 runs from the conserved cysteine through the conserved F or W. The order of the fields is J gene, D gene, V gene, clone size, CDR3 protein, CDR3 DNA. The D gene is left open where the match is weak. The size entry is marked missing in some rows and otherwise reads once, few, many or a size class.

j_call: TRBJ2-2; d_call: TRBD1; v_call: TRBV5-6; clone_size: .; cdr3_aa: CASSLETGVNTGELFF; cdr3_nt: TGTGCCAGCAGCTTGGAGACAGGGGTGAACACCGGGGAGCTGTTTTTT
j_call: TRBJ1-1; d_call: .; v_call: TRBV18; clone_size: .; cdr3_aa: CASSQDDKGRGAFF; cdr3_nt: TGTGCCAGCTCACAAGACGACAAGGGGCGGGGAGCTTTCTTT
j_call: TRBJ2-7; d_call: .; v_call: TRBV27; clone_size: .; cdr3_aa: CASSLSPGPSTYEQYF; cdr3_nt: TGTGCCAGCAGTTTATCGCCAGGACCTAGCACCTACGAGCAGTACTTC
j_call: TRBJ2-7; d_call: TRBD1; v_call: TRBV19; clone_size: .; cdr3_aa: CASSTRGDRAYEQYF; cdr3_nt: TGTGCCAGTAGTACTCGAGGGGACAGAGCCTACGAGCAGTACTTC
j_call: TRBJ1-4; d_call: .; v_call: TRBV7-9; clone_size: .; cdr3_aa: CASSRDQGFTVEKLFF; cdr3_nt: TGTGCCAGCAGCCGCGACCAGGGTTTTACTGTTGAAAAACTGTTTTTT
j_call: TRBJ1-2; d_call: .; v_call: TRBV5-6; clone_size: few; cdr3_aa: CASSTGLGYTF; cdr3_nt: TGTGCCAGCAGCACAGGCTTGGGCTACACCTTC
j_call: TRBJ1-1; d_call: .; v_call: TRBV19; clone_size: once; cdr3_aa: CASSIHGLSEAFF; cdr3_nt: TGTGCCAGTAGTATACACGGTTTAAGTGAAGCTTTCTTT
j_call: TRBJ1-1; d_call: TRBD1; v_call: TRBV6-1; clone_size: few; cdr3_aa: CASSVLGTGNTEAFF; cdr3_nt: TGTGCCAGCAGTGTTTTGGGGACAGGGAACACTGAAGCTTTCTTT
j_call: TRBJ2-2; d_call: .; v_call: TRBV4-1; clone_size: .; cdr3_aa: CASSRLIPNTGELFF; cdr3_nt: TGCGCCAGCAGCCGCCTAATCCCGAACACCGGGGAGCTGTTTTTT
j_call: TRBJ2-5; d_call: .; v_call: TRBV2; clone_size: .; cdr3_aa: CASTTSGETQYF; cdr3_nt: TGTGCCAGCACCACCAGCGGGGAGACCCAGTACTTC
j_call: TRBJ1-2; d_call: .; v_call: TRBV7-9; clone_size: .; cdr3_aa: CSSSLGAQGYTF; cdr3_nt: TGTTCCAGCAGCTTGGGGGCGCAGGGCTACACCTTC
j_call: TRBJ1-1; d_call: .; v_call: TRBV5-1; clone_size: few; cdr3_aa: CASRTARNTEAFF; cdr3_nt: TGCGCCAGCAGGACAGCTCGTAACACTGAAGCTTTCTTT
j_call: TRBJ1-3; d_call: .; v_call: TRBV18; clone_size: many; cdr3_aa: CASLHSGNTIYF; cdr3_nt: TGTGCCAGCTTACACTCTGGAAACACCATATATTTT
j_call: TRBJ1-1; d_call: .; v_call: TRBV28; clone_size: .; cdr3_aa: CASCRGMAEAFF; cdr3_nt: TGTGCCAGCTGCCGGGGGATGGCTGAAGCTTTCTTT
j_call: TRBJ1-2; d_call: .; v_call: TRBV5-1; clone_size: once; cdr3_aa: CASKLAGQDYGYTF; cdr3_nt: TGCGCCAGTAAGCTAGCGGGGCAAGACTATGGCTACACCTTC
j_call: TRBJ2-3; d_call: .; v_call: TRBV18; clone_size: .; cdr3_aa: CASSPSRRVDTDTQYF; cdr3_nt: TGTGCCAGCTCACCAAGCCGGAGGGTGGACACAGATACGCAGTATTTT
j_call: TRBJ1-2; d_call: .; v_call: TRBV28; clone_size: .; cdr3_aa: CASSPIPTVADGYTF; cdr3_nt: TGTGCCAGCAGTCCGATACCGACAGTTGCGGATGGCTACACCTTC
j_call: TRBJ2-5; d_call: .; v_call: TRBV5-1; clone_size: few; cdr3_aa: CASSWGRETQYF; cdr3_nt: TGCGCCAGCAGCTGGGGGCGGGAGACCCAGTACTTC
j_call: TRBJ2-3; d_call: TRBD1; v_call: TRBV18; clone_size: .; cdr3_aa: CASSPTATGQGALGTQYF; cdr3_nt: TGTGCCAGCTCACCGACGGCTACGGGACAGGGAGCCCTAGGTACGCAGTATTTT
j_call: TRBJ1-1; d_call: TRBD1; v_call: TRBV28; clone_size: once; cdr3_aa: CASSRAGTGGTEAFF; cdr3_nt: TGTGCCAGCAGTCGTGCCGGGACAGGGGGCACTGAAGCTTTCTTT
j_call: TRBJ1-4; d_call: .; v_call: TRBV29-1; clone_size: .; cdr3_aa: CSVTQGYEKLFF; cdr3_nt: TGCAGCGTTACACAGGGTTACGAAAAACTGTTTTTT
j_call: TRBJ1-1; d_call: .; v_call: TRBV6-5; clone_size: .; cdr3_aa: CASRERGRAGGAFF; cdr3_nt: TGTGCCAGCAGGGAAAGGGGGAGGGCAGGTGGAGCTTTCTTT
j_call: TRBJ2-5; d_call: .; v_call: TRBV4-2; clone_size: .; cdr3_aa: CASSQDGLSKETQYF; cdr3_nt: TGTGCCAGCAGCCAAGATGGACTATCGAAAGAGACCCAGTACTTC
j_call: TRBJ1-2; d_call: .; v_call: TRBV7-9; clone_size: few; cdr3_aa: CASSLETRTNGYTF; cdr3_nt: TGTGCCAGCAGCTTAGAAACCAGGACAAATGGCTACACCTTC
j_call: TRBJ2-3; d_call: TRBD2; v_call: TRBV5-1; clone_size: .; cdr3_aa: CASSLGLADSTDTQYF; cdr3_nt: TGCGCCAGCAGCTTGGGACTAGCGGACAGCACAGATACGCAGTATTTT
j_call: TRBJ1-2; d_call: TRBD1; v_call: TRBV27; clone_size: .; cdr3_aa: CATRRWDREVGGYTF; cdr3_nt: TGTGCCACCCGAAGGTGGGACAGGGAGGTAGGTGGCTACACCTTC
j_call: TRBJ1-1; d_call: .; v_call: TRBV5-1; clone_size: once; cdr3_aa: CASSLEARMNTEAFF; cdr3_nt: TGCGCCAGCAGCTTGGAGGCGAGGATGAACACTGAAGCTTTCTTT
j_call: TRBJ1-1; d_call: TRBD1; v_call: TRBV28; clone_size: .; cdr3_aa: CAGLGQGRTEAFF; cdr3_nt: TGTGCCGGACTTGGACAGGGGAGAACTGAAGCTTTCTTT
j_call: TRBJ1-5; d_call: TRBD1; v_call: TRBV5-1; clone_size: .; cdr3_aa: CASSLQGAGQPQHF; cdr3_nt: TGCGCCAGCAGCCTACAGGGGGCTGGTCAGCCCCAGCATTTT
j_call: TRBJ2-3; d_call: .; v_call: TRBV5-1; clone_size: .; cdr3_aa: CASSLGRITSTDTQYF; cdr3_nt: TGCGCCAGCAGCTTGGGCAGGATTACTAGCACAGATACGCAGTATTTT
j_call: TRBJ1-2; d_call: .; v_call: TRBV18; clone_size: .; cdr3_aa: CASSRAVGARYGYTF; cdr3_nt: TGTGCCAGCTCACGGGCCGTAGGGGCGCGCTATGGCTACACCTTC
j_call: TRBJ1-1; d_call: .; v_call: TRBV2; clone_size: .; cdr3_aa: CASSAQGNTEAFF; cdr3_nt: TGTGCCAGCAGTGCACAGGGGAACACTGAAGCTTTCTTT
j_call: TRBJ1-5; d_call: .; v_call: TRBV6-7; clone_size: .; cdr3_aa: CASRGRVRQPQHF; cdr3_nt: TGTGCCAGCCGGGGAAGGGTTAGACAGCCCCAGCATTTT
j_call: TRBJ2-5; d_call: TRBD2; v_call: TRBV7-9; clone_size: .; cdr3_aa: CASSLGGSGGAETQYF; cdr3_nt: TGTGCCAGCAGCTTAGGCGGTAGCGGGGGGGCGGAGACCCAGTACTTC
j_call: TRBJ1-2; d_call: TRBD1; v_call: TRBV7-9; clone_size: .; cdr3_aa: CASSIGTGGSYGYTF; cdr3_nt: TGTGCCAGCAGCATTGGGACAGGGGGATCCTATGGCTACACCTTC
j_call: TRBJ2-7; d_call: .; v_call: TRBV2; clone_size: .; cdr3_aa: CASTQRQLARAYEQYF; cdr3_nt: TGTGCCAGCACCCAAAGACAGCTCGCGCGCGCCTACGAGCAGTACTTC
j_call: TRBJ1-5; d_call: .; v_call: TRBV5-4; clone_size: .; cdr3_aa: CASSYDKQPQHF; cdr3_nt: TGTGCCAGCAGCTATGACAAACAGCCCCAGCATTTT
j_call: TRBJ2-7; d_call: .; v_call: TRBV4-1; clone_size: once; cdr3_aa: CASSQYRDDEQYF; cdr3_nt: TGCGCCAGCAGCCAGTACAGGGACGACGAGCAGTACTTC
j_call: TRBJ2-1; d_call: TRBD2; v_call: TRBV2; clone_size: .; cdr3_aa: CASSEAPLAGGTFEQFF; cdr3_nt: TGTGCCAGCAGTGAAGCTCCCCTAGCGGGGGGTACTTTTGAGCAGTTCTTC
j_call: TRBJ2-5; d_call: TRBD1; v_call: TRBV5-1; clone_size: .; cdr3_aa: CASSRYTGERETQYF; cdr3_nt: TGCGCCAGCAGCCGATACACAGGGGAAAGGGAGACCCAGTACTTC
j_call: TRBJ2-3; d_call: .; v_call: TRBV5-1; clone_size: once; cdr3_aa: CASSLGGQTDTQYF; cdr3_nt: TGCGCCAGCAGCTTGGGGGGCCAAACAGATACGCAGTATTTT
j_call: TRBJ1-6; d_call: .; v_call: TRBV7-2; clone_size: once; cdr3_aa: CASSYRDSISPLHF; cdr3_nt: TGTGCCAGCAGCTACCGGGACTCCATCTCCCCCCTCCACTTT
j_call: TRBJ2-2; d_call: .; v_call: TRBV6-6; clone_size: .; cdr3_aa: CATCETDPNTGELFF; cdr3_nt: TGTGCCACATGTGAGACAGACCCGAACACCGGGGAGCTGTTTTTT
j_call: TRBJ2-3; d_call: .; v_call: TRBV7-7; clone_size: few; cdr3_aa: CASSSAATDTQYF; cdr3_nt: TGTGCCAGCAGCTCTGCGGCCACAGATACGCAGTATTTT
j_call: TRBJ2-7; d_call: TRBD2; v_call: TRBV28; clone_size: .; cdr3_aa: CASSFRLAGGTYEQYF; cdr3_nt: TGTGCCAGCAGTTTTAGGCTAGCGGGGGGAACCTACGAGCAGTACTTC
j_call: TRBJ2-7; d_call: TRBD1; v_call: TRBV6-5; clone_size: .; cdr3_aa: CASSYLGQGTSDEQYF; cdr3_nt: TGTGCCAGCAGTTACTTGGGACAGGGGACTTCCGACGAGCAGTACTTC
j_call: TRBJ2-3; d_call: .; v_call: TRBV18; clone_size: .; cdr3_aa: CASSPPSRPGDTQYF; cdr3_nt: TGTGCCAGCTCACCACCGTCCCGGCCCGGGGATACGCAGTATTTT
j_call: TRBJ2-7; d_call: .; v_call: TRBV6-5; clone_size: once; cdr3_aa: CASSAGSHTYEQYF; cdr3_nt: TGTGCCAGCAGCGCAGGGTCTCATACCTACGAGCAGTACTTC
j_call: TRBJ1-3; d_call: .; v_call: TRBV9; clone_size: .; cdr3_aa: CASRAAGGNTIYF; cdr3_nt: TGTGCCAGCAGGGCTGCGGGAGGGAACACCATATATTTT